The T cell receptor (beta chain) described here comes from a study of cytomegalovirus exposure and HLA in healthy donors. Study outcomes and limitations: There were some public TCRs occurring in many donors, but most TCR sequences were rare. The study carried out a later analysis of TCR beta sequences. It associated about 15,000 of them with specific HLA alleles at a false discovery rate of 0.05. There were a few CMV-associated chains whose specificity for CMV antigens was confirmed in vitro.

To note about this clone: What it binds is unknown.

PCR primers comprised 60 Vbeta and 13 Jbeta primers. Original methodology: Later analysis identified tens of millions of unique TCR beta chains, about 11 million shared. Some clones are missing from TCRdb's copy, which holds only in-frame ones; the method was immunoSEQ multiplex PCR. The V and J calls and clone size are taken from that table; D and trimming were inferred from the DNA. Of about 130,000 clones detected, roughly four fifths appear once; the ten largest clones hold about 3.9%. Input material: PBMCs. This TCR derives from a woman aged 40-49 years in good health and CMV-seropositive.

This CDR3 reads CAWSGEASASYEQYF. CDR3 nucleotide sequence: TGTGCCTGGAGTGGGGAGGCTAGCGCATCCTACGAGCAGTACTTC. V and J are TRBV30 and TRBJ2-7, with a tentative D call TRBD2 (6 bases). Germline CDR1 and CDR2: GTSNPN and SVGIG (reference sequence). This CDR3 contains 15 residues. Trimming cost V 1 base and J 1 base, with 14 bases left between them.